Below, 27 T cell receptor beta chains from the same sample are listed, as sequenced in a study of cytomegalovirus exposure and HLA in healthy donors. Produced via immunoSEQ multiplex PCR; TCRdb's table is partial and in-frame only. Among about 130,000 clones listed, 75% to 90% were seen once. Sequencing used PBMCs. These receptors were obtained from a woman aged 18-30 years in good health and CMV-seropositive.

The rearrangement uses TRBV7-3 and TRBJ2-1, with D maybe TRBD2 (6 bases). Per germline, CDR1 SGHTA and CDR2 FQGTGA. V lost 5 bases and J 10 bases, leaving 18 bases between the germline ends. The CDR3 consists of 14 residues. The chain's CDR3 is CASSPGLLGQEQFF. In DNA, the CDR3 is TGTGCCAGCAGCCCGGGACTCCTCGGTCAGGAGCAGTTCTTC.

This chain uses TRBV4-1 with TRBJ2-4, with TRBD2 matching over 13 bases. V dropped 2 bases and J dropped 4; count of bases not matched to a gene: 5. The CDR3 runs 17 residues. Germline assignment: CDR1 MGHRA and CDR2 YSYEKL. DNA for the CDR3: TGCGCCAGCAGCCAACCTACTAGCGGGGGGGCTAAAAACATTCAGTACTTC. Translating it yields CASSQPTSGGAKNIQYF.

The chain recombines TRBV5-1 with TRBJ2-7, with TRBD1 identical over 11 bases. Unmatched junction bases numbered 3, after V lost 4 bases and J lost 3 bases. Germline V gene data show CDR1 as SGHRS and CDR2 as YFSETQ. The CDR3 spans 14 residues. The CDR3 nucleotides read TGCGCCAGCAGCAGGACAGGGGGCTTCTACGAGCAGTACTTC. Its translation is CASSRTGGFYEQYF.

This chain's CDR3 is CASGQLVNSPLHF. The CDR3, as DNA: TGTGCCAGCGGACAGTTGGTTAATTCACCCCTCCACTTT. The chain links TRBV9 to TRBJ1-6; a weak D match, TRBD1 (6 bases). The V end was cut by 7 bases, the J end by 6 bases, with 11 bases between. The length of the CDR3 is 13 residues. Germline V gene sequence: CDR1 SGDLS, CDR2 YYNGEE.

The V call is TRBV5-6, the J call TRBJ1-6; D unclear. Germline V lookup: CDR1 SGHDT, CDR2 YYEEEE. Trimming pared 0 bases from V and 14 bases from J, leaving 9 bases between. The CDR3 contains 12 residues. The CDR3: CASSLGGLALHF. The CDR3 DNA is TGTGCCAGCAGCTTGGGCGGGCTGGCCCTCCACTTT.

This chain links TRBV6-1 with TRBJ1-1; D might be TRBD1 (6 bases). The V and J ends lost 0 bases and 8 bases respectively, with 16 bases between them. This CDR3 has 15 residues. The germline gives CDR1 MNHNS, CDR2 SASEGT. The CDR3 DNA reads TGTGCCAGCAGTGAAGCGAGGACTGGGGGGGCCGAAGCTTTCTTT. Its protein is CASSEARTGGAEAFF.

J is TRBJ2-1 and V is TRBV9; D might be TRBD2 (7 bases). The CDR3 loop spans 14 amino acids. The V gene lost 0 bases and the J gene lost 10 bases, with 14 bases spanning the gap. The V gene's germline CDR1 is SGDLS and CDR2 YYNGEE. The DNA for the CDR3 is TGTGCCAGCAGCGTAGCTATGGGGGGGCGGGAGCAGTTCTTC. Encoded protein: CASSVAMGGREQFF.

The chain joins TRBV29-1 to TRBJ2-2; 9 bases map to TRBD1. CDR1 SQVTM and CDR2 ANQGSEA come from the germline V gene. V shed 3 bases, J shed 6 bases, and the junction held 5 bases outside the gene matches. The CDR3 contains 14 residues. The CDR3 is CSVEGQGIAGELFF. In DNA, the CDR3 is TGCAGCGTTGAGGGACAGGGTATCGCCGGGGAGCTGTTTTTT.

Here the CDR3 reads CSAFLTGTGGINEQFF. The CDR3 DNA sequence: TGCAGCGCCTTTTTGACCGGGACAGGGGGAATCAATGAGCAGTTCTTC. The chain combines TRBV29-1 with TRBJ2-1; 11 bases line up with TRBD1. CDR3 length: 16 amino acids. The germline V gene encodes CDR1 SQVTM and CDR2 ANQGSEA. The J segment lost 6 bases and the V segment lost 7 bases, leaving 14 bases of the junction unmatched.

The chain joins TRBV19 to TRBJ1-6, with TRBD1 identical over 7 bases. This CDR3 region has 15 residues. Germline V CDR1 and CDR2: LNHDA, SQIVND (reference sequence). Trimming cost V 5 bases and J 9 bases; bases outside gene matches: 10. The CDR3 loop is CASSSGQLPSSPLHF. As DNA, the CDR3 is TGTGCCAGTAGTTCGGGACAGCTACCATCTTCACCCCTCCACTTT.

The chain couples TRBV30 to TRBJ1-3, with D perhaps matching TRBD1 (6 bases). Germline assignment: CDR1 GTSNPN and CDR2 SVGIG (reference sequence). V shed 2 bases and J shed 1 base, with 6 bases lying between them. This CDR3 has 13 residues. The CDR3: CAWSTGSGNTIYF. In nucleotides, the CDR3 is TGTGCCTGGAGTACAGGGTCTGGAAACACCATATATTTT.

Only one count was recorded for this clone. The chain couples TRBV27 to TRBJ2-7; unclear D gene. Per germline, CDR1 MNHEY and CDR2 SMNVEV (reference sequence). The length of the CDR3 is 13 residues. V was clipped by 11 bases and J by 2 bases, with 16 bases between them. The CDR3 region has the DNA TGTGCCGACAAGGTGGGTCCCACCTACGAGCAGTACTTC. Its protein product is CADKVGPTYEQYF.

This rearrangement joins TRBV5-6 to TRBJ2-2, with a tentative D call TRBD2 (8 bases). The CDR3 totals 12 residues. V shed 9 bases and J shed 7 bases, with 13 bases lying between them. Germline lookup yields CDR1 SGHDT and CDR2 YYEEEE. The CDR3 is CATGGGLGELFF. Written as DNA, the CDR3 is TGTGCCACGGGAGGGGGCCTCGGGGAGCTGTTTTTT.

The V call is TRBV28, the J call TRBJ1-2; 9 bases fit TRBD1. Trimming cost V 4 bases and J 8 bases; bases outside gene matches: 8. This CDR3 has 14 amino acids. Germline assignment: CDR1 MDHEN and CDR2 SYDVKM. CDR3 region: CASSWFDRGGGYTF. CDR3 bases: TGTGCCAGCAGTTGGTTTGACAGGGGGGGAGGCTACACCTTC.

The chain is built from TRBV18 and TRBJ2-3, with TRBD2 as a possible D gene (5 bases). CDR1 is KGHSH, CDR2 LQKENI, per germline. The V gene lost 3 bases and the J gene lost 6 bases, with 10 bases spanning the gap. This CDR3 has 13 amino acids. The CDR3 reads CASSPIGEDTQYF. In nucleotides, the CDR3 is TGTGCCAGCTCACCGATTGGGGAGGATACGCAGTATTTT.

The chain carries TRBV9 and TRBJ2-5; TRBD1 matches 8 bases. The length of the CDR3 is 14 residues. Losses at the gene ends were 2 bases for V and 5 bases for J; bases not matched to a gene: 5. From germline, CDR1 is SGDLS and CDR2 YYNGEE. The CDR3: CASSVNTGGETQYF. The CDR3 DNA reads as TGTGCCAGCAGCGTTAATACAGGGGGGGAGACCCAGTACTTC.

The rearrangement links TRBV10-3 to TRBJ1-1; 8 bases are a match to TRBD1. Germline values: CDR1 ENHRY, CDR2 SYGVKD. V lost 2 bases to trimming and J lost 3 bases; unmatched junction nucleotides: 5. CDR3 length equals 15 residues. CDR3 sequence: CAISERTGRDTEAFF. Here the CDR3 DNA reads TGTGCCATCAGTGAGCGGACAGGGAGGGACACTGAAGCTTTCTTT.

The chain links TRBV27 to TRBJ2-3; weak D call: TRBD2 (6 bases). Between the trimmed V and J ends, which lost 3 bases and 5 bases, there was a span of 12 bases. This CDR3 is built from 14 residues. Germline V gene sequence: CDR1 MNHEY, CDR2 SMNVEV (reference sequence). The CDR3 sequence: CASSFWGLEDTQYF. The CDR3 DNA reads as TGTGCCAGCAGTTTTTGGGGACTGGAAGATACGCAGTATTTT.

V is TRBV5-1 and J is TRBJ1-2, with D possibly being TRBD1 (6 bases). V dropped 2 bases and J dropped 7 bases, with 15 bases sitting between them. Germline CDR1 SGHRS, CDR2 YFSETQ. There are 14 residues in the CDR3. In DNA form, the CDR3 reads TGCGCCAGCAGCTTCTTACAGGGAGTAGGTGGCTACACCTTC. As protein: CASSFLQGVGGYTF.

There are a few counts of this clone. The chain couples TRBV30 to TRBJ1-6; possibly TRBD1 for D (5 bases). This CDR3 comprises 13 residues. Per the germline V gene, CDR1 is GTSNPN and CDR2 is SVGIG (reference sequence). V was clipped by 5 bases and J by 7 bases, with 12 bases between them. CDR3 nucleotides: TGTGCCTGGGCGGCAGGGAGGAATTCACCCCTCCACTTT. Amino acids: CAWAAGRNSPLHF.

CDR3 bases: TGTGCCAGTAGACGGACAGGCTACACAGATACGCAGTATTTT. This sequence encodes CASRRTGYTDTQYF. The rearrangement links TRBV19 to TRBJ2-3; 7 bases fit TRBD1. Germline CDR1 and CDR2: LNHDA and SQIVND (reference sequence). V trimming: 6 bases; J trimming: 2 bases; junction bases outside the gene matches: 5. This CDR3 is built from 14 residues.

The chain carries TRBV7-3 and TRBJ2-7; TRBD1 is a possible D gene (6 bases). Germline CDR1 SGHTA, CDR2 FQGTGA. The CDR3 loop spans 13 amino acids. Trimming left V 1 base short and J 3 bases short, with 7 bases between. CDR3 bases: TGTGCCAGCAGCTTAATACAGGGCTACGAGCAGTACTTC. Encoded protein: CASSLIQGYEQYF.

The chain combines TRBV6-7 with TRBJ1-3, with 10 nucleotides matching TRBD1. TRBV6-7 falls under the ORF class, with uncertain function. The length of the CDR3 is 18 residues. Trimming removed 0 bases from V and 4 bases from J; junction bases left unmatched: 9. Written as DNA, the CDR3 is TGTGCCAGCAGTTACTCGAGAATCGGGACAGGGGTAGGAAACACCATATATTTT. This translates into CASSYSRIGTGVGNTIYF.

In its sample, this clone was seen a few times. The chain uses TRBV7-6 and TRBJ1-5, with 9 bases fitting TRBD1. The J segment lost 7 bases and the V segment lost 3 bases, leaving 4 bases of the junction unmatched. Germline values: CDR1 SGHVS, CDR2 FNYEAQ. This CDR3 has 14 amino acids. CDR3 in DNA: TGTGCCAGCAGCTTGGGACAGGGAGGCCAGCCCCAGCATTTT. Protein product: CASSLGQGGQPQHF.

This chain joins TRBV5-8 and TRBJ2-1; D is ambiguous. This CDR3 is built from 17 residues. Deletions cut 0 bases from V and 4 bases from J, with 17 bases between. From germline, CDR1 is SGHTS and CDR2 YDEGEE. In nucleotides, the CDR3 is TGTGCCAGCAGCTTGGCCGATAAACCCACTGCATACAATGAGCAGTTCTTC. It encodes CASSLADKPTAYNEQFF.

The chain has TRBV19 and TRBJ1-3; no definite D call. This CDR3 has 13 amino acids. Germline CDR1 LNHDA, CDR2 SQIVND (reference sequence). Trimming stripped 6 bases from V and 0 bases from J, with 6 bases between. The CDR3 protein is CASSAYSGNTIYF. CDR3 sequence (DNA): TGTGCCAGTAGCGCCTACTCTGGAAACACCATATATTTT.

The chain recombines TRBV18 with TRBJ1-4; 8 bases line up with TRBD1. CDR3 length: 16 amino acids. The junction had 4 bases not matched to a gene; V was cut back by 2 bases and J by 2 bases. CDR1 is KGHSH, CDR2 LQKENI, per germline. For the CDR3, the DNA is TGTGCCAGCTCACCAACGGGACAGGACACTAATGAAAAACTGTTTTTT. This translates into CASSPTGQDTNEKLFF.